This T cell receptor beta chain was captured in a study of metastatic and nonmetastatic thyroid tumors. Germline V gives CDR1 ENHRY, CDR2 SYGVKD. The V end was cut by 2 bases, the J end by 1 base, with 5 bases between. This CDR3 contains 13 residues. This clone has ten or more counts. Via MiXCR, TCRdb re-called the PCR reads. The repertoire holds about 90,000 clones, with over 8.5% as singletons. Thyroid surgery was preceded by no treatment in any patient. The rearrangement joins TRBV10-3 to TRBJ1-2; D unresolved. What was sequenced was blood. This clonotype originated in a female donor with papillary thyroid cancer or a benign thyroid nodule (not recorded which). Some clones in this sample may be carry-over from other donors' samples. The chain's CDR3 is CAISERGNYGYTF. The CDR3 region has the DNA TGTGCCATCAGTGAGCGCGGTAACTATGGCTACACCTTC.